This TCR beta chain was retrieved from a study of beta chain features in type 1 diabetes (dated by TCRdb to about 2018). The study in broad terms: No differences in mean age, gender distribution, total cell number or subset yield were found between patients and healthy donors. Naive and central memory subsets were obtained from all 30 or so donors, but regulatory and stem cell-like memory subsets were isolated from only 8 patients and roughly 8 healthy donors. A total of 90 million to 120 million sorted cells were examined across all samples, and a strong correlation was observed between cell number per subset and RNA yield. In the study, TCRB repertoires of sorted circulating CD4+ T cell subsets from recently diagnosed type 1 diabetes patients were compared with those of matched healthy donors.

Each donor gave one peripheral blood draw, roughly 120 mL on average, collected into heparinised tubes. Using a panel that included CD45RO, CCR7, CD25, CD127, CD95 and CD27, naive, central memory, regulatory and stem cell-like memory CD4+ T cells were sorted on a BD FACSAria II. A purity above 95% was achieved for all sorted populations. Right away, PBMCs were isolated by Lymphoprep density gradient centrifugation and were stained directly, with no culture step. So that batch effects would be minimized, each experiment stained and sorted samples in pairs, pairing one healthy donor with one patient. Concerning this clone: It has no known antigen specificity. Per-nucleotide qualities are absent, and no much larger clonotype sits a single base away.

General study outcomes and caveats: Naive, central memory and regulatory TCRB repertoires appeared to be more similar among patients than among healthy donors. At VDJ recombination sites, type 1 diabetes patients had fewer insertions and more deleted nucleotides, which implies abnormalities in thymic rearrangement. Shorter templates might be favored by PCR, yet because patient and control samples were amplified and corrected together, any such skew would affect both groups equally. Sequencing cDNA rather than genomic DNA could over-represent highly expressing activated cells, although activation and CD3 levels did not differ between groups. HLA sub-analyses involved small numbers of individuals, so any influence of HLA type on TCRB rearrangement remained unresolved. Type 1 diabetes patients showed a moderate but significant shortening of TCRB CDR3 length in all four CD4+ subsets.

The CDR3 sequence holds 12 residues, the cysteine and phenylalanine included. Only the CDR3 portion is preserved as DNA: 36 bases, with reading frame beginning at the first base. V loses 6 bases of germline sequence and J loses 6 bases, and the interval between the two ends is 9 bases. CDR1 SNHLY and CDR2 FYNNEI are derived from the germline V gene. The entire amount of isolated RNA was reverse transcribed using the High Capacity cDNA Reverse Transcription Kit, so the sequenced TCRB transcripts were expressed ones. Deep immunoSEQ sequencing was applied to naive, central memory and regulatory T cell samples, giving an average of roughly 3.3 million total reads per sample. After sorted cells were lysed in RLT buffer, RNA was extracted with DNase-treated RNeasy Micro or Mini kits, with the choice depending on cell number. To prevent cross-contamination, every cell subset was processed on its own, while patient and healthy donor samples were processed together. The immunoSEQ multiplex PCR was used to amplify TCRB sequences from cDNA, generating 87-bp fragments that spanned the CDR3 region. The amplicons were sequenced using the Illumina HiSeq platform. In the source study's methods: Synthetic template baselines were used to correct PCR bias computationally, reads within Hamming distance 2 were collapsed, and singletons that could not be merged were discarded. Reads were aligned against IMGT to assign V, D and J genes, CDR3 length and insertions or deletions at six rearrangement sites. Within each subset, clonotype counts were normalized to the number of sorted cells before true diversity and Gini coefficients were calculated with the tcR R package. The overlap coefficient, calculated on TCRB nucleotide sequences, was used to quantify repertoire sharing. As a proxy for the pre-selection repertoire, out-of-frame TCRB sequences from naive cells were analyzed. TCRdb mirrors the immuneACCESS table, restricted to in-frame sequences. Some clones are absent from its copies; in checked studies, under half trace to an unresolved V gene, and the reason for the others is unknown. V and J calls plus clone size are reproduced from that table; the DNA served to infer D and trimming. The sample profile shows hundreds of thousands of clones; about 10% of them were found once. The ten top clones hold around 0.015% of the sample.

The rearrangement combines TRBV2 with TRBJ2-1, with TRBD1 tentatively as D gene (5 bases match). This clonotype was obtained from a woman in her 30s in good health. The sequenced sample consisted of naive CD4+ T cells from blood. The sample's cell subset or site label, decoded: true naive CD4+ T cells. The DNA sequence reads TGTGCCAGCAGCTCGGACATCAATGAGCAGTTCTTC. Its protein product is CASSSDINEQFF.